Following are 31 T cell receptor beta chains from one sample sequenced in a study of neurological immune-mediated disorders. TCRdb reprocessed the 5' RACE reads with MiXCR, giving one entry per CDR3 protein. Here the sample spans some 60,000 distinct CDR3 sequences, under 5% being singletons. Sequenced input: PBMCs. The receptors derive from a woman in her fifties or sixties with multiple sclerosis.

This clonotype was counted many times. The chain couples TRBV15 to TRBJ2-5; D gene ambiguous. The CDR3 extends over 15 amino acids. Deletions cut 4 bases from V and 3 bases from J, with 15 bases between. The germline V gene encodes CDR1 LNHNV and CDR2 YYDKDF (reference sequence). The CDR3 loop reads CATSKPLDGEETQYF. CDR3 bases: TGTGCCACCAGCAAACCCTTGGACGGCGAAGAGACCCAGTACTTC.

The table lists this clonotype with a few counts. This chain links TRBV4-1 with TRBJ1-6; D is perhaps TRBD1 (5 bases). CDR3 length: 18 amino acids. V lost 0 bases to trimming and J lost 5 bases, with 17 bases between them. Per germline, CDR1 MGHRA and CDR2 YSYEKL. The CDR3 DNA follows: TGCGCCAGCAGCCAAGATTCGGTGGCCGGGGGGAATAATTCACCCCTCCACTTT. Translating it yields CASSQDSVAGGNNSPLHF.

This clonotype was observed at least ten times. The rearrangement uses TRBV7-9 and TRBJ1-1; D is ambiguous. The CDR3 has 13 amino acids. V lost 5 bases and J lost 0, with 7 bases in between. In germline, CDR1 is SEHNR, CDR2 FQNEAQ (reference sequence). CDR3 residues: CASSQEVNTEAFF. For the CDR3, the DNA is TGTGCCAGCAGCCAAGAAGTGAACACTGAAGCTTTCTTT.

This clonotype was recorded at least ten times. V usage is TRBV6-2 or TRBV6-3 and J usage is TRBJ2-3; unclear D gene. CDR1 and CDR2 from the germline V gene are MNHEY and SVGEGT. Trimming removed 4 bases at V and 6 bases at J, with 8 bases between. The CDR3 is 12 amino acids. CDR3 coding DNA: TGTGCCAGCAGTTCCCGGATCGATACGCAGTATTTT. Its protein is CASSSRIDTQYF.

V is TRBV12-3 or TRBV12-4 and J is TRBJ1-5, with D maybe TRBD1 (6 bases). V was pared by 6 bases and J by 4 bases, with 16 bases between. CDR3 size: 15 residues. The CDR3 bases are TGTGCCAGCAGGGGGGGCGGAGGTCCGAATCAGCCCCAGCATTTT. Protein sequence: CASRGGGGPNQPQHF.

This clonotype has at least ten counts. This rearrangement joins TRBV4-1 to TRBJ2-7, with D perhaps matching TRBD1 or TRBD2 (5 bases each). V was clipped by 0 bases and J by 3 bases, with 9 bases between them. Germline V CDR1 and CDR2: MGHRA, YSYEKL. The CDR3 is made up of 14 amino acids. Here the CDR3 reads CASSQDPGSYEQYF. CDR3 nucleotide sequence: TGCGCCAGCAGCCAAGATCCAGGGAGCTACGAGCAGTACTTC.

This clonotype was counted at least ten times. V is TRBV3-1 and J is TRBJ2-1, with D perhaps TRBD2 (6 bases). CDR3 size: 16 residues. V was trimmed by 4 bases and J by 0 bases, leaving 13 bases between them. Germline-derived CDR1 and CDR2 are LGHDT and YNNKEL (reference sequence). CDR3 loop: CASSPGRRSSYNEQFF. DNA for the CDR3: TGTGCCAGCAGCCCAGGGAGGAGAAGCTCCTACAATGAGCAGTTCTTC.

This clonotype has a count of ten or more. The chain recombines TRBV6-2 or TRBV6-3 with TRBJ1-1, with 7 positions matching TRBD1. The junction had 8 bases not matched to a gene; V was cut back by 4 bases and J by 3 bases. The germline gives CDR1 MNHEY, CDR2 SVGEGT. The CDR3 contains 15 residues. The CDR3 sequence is CASSWKRQGHTEAFF. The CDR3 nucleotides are TGTGCCAGCAGTTGGAAGAGACAGGGTCACACTGAAGCTTTCTTT.

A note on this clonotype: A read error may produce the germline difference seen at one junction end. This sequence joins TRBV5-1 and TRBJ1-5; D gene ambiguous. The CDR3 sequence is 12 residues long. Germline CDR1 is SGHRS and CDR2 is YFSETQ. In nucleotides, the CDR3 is TGCGCCAGCAGCTTGGAAGGTCAGCCCCAGAATTTT. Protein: CASSLEGQPQNF.

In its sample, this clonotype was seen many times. CDR3 loop: CASSLSGGNTGELFF. CDR3 DNA: TGTGCCAGCAGTTTATCAGGGGGCAACACCGGGGAGCTGTTTTTT. The chain carries TRBV27 and TRBJ2-2; 7 bases fit TRBD1. Germline values: CDR1 MNHEY, CDR2 SMNVEV (reference sequence). The CDR3 runs to 15 residues. The V segment lost 0 bases and the J segment 2 bases; nucleotides outside the gene matches: 0.

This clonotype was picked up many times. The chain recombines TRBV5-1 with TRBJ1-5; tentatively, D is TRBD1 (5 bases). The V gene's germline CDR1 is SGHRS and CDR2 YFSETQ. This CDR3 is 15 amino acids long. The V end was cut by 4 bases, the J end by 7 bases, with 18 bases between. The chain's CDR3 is CASSPAGGLGQPQHF. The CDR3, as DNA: TGCGCCAGCAGCCCGGCGGGGGGTTTGGGACAGCCCCAGCATTTT.

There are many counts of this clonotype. The chain's CDR3 is CASSLGLAGGTITDTQYF. In DNA form, the CDR3 reads TGCGCCAGCAGCTTGGGGCTAGCGGGGGGAACAATTACAGATACGCAGTATTTT. The chain uses TRBV5-1 and TRBJ2-3; 11 bases align to TRBD2. The CDR3 spans 18 residues. Germline V CDR1 and CDR2: SGHRS, YFSETQ. The ends lost 0 bases at V and 3 bases at J; junction bases unmatched: 9.

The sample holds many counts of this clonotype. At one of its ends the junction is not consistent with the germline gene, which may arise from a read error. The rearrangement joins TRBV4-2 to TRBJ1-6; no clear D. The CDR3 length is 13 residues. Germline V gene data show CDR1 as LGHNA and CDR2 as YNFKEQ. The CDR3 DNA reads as TGTGCCAGCAGCCAAGGAGGCCATTCACCCCTCAACTTT. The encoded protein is CASSQGGHSPLNF.

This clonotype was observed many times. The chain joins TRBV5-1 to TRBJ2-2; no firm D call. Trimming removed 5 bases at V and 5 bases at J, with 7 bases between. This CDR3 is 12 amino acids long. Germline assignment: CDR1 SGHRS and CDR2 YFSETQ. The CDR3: CASRVPTGELFF. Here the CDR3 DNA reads TGCGCCAGCAGGGTACCGACCGGGGAGCTGTTTTTT.

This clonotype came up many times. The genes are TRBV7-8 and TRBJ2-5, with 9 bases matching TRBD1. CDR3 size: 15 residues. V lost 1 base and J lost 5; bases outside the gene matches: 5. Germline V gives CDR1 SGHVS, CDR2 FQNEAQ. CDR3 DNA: TGTGCCAGCAGCTTAGACGGGACAGGGACGGAGACCCAGTACTTC. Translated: CASSLDGTGTETQYF.

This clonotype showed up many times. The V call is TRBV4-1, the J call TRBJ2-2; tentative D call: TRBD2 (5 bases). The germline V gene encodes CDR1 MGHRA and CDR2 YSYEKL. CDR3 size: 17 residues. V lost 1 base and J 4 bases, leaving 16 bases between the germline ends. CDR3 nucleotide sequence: TGCGCCAGCAGCCAAGGAGGGTACCGGGATTCCACCGGGGAGCTGTTTTTT. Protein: CASSQGGYRDSTGELFF.

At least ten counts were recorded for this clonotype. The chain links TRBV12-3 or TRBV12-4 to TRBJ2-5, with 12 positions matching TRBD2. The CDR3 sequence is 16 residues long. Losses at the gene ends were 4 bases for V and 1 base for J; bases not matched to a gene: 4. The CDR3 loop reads CASSSPSGGVQETQYF. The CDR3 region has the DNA TGTGCCAGCAGTTCCCCTAGCGGGGGGGTCCAAGAGACCCAGTACTTC.

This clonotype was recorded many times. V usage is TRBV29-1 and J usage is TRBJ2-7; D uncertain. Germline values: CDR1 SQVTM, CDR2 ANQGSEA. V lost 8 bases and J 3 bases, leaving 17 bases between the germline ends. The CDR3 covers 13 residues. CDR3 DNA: TGCAGCCCCGGCCCCCTTCCTCTCTACGAGCAGTACTTC. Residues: CSPGPLPLYEQYF.

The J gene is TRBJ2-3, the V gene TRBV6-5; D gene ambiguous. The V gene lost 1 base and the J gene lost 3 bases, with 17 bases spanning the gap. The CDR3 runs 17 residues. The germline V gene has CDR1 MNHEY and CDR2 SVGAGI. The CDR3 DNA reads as TGTGCCAGCAGTTACTTACAACCGGGTCCAAAAACAGATACGCAGTATTTT. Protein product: CASSYLQPGPKTDTQYF.

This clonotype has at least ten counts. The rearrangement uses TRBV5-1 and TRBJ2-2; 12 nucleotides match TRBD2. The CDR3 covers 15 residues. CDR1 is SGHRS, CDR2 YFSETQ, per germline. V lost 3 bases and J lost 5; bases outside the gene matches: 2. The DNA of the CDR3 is TGCGCCAGCAGCTGGACTAGCGGGGTAACCGGGGAGCTGTTTTTT. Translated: CASSWTSGVTGELFF.

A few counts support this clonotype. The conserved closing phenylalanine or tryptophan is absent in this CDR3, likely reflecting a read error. CDR3 in DNA: TGTGCCAGCAGCGGGGGGATGCGGGGAAGGAGGCAAGAGACCCAGTACATC. Its translation: CASSGGMRGRRQETQYI. The chain employs TRBV3-1 and TRBJ2-5; D perhaps matches TRBD2 (6 bases). The CDR3 runs to 17 residues. V was pared by 5 bases and J by 2 bases, with 21 bases between. Germline V gene sequence: CDR1 LGHDT, CDR2 YNNKEL (reference sequence).

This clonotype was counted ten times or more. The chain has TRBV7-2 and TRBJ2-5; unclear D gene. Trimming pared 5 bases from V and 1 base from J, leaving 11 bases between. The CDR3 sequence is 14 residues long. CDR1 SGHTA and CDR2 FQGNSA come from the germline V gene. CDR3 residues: CASSLSRAQETQYF. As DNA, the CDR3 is TGTGCCAGCAGCCTTTCTCGGGCCCAAGAGACCCAGTACTTC.

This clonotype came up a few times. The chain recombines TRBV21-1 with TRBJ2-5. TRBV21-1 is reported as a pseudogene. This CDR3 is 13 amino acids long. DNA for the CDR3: TGTGCCAGCAGCAAAGTTCAGAGAGAGACCCAGTACTTC. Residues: CASSKVQRETQYF.

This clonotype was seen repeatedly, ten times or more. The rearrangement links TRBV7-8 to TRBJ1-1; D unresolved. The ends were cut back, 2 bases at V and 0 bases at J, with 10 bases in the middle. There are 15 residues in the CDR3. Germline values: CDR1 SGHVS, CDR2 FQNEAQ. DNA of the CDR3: TGTGCCAGCAGCTTATATTCCGCCGTGAACACTGAAGCTTTCTTT. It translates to CASSLYSAVNTEAFF.

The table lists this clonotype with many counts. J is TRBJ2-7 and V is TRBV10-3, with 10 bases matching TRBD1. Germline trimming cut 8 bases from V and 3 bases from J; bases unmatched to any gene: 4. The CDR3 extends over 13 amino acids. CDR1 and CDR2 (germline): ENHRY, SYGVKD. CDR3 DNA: TGTGCCATCCGTGGGACAGGGGACTACGAGCAGTACGTC. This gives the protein CAIRGTGDYEQYV.

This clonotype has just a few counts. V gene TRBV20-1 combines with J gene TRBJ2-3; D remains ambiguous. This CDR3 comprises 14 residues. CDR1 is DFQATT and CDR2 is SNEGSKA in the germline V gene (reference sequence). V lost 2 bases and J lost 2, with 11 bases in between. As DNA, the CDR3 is TGCAGTGCTAGATACATAACTTACACAGATACGCAGTATTTT. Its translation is CSARYITYTDTQYF.

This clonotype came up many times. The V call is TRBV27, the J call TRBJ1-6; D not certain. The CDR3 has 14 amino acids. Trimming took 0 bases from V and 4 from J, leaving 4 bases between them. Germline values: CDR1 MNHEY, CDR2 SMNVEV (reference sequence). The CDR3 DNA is TGTGCCAGCAGTTTATCGTCGTATAATTCACCCCTCCACTTT. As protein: CASSLSSYNSPLHF.

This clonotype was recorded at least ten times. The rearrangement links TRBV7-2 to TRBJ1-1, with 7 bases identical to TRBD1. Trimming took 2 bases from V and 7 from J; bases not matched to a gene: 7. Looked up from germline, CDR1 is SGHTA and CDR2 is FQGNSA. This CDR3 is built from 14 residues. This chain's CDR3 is CASSLRQGRSEAFF. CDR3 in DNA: TGTGCCAGCAGCTTACGACAGGGCCGGAGTGAAGCTTTCTTT.

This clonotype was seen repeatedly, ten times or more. The CDR3 sequence: CASSQEQGNTEAFF. The CDR3 DNA reads as TGCGCCAGCAGCCAAGAACAGGGGAACACTGAAGCTTTCTTT. This rearrangement joins TRBV4-3 to TRBJ1-1, with D perhaps matching TRBD1 (6 bases). CDR3 size: 14 residues. Trimming cost V 0 bases and J 1 base, with 6 bases left between them. The germline CDR1 and CDR2 sequences are LGHNA and YSLEER.

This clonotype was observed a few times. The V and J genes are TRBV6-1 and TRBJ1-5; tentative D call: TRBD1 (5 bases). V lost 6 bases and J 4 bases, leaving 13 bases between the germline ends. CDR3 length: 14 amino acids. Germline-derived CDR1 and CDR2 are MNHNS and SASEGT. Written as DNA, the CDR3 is TGTGCCAGCAGCGCACTCGCAGGGAATCAGCCCCAGCATTTT. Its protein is CASSALAGNQPQHF.

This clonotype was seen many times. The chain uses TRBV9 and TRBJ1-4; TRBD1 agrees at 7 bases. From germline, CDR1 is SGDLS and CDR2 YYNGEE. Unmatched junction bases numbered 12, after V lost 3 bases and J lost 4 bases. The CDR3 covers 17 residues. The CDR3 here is CASSGPGPQGGNEKLFF. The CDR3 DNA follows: TGTGCCAGCAGCGGCCCGGGGCCGCAGGGGGGTAATGAAAAACTGTTTTTT.